The rows below give T cell receptor beta chains drawn from one sample of a study of control samples from healthy donors and cancer patients. This table comes from immunoSEQ multiplex PCR, and its TCRdb copy is limited to in-frame clones, with some not included. The sample lists over 150,000 clones, approximately 94% occurring once. The sequenced sample consisted of PBMCs. Source of these receptors: a man in his 60s with colorectal cancer. The conserved cysteine and the conserved F or W are not part of the CDR3 here. Fields, in order: J gene, V gene, CDR3 protein.

TRBJ1-1,TRBV12-5,ASGPGTENTEAF
TRBJ2-7,TRBV4-3,ASSLYAGQGGHEQY
TRBJ1-4,TRBV5-1,ASSLARDEKLF
TRBJ1-1,TRBV18,ASSPSRGVEGGRTEAF
TRBJ2-7,TRBV27,ASSRRDGYEQY
TRBJ2-5,TRBV5-4,ASSLALAGGPEETQY
TRBJ1-3,TRBV7-9,ASSLGAGPSGNTIY
TRBJ2-2,TRBV30,AWRAGTTGELF
TRBJ1-2,TRBV11-2,ASSSPGTDGYT
TRBJ2-3,TRBV3-1/TRBV3-2,ASSQGGGTTDTQY
TRBJ2-1,TRBV6-5,ASRMTSGVNNEQF
TRBJ2-3,TRBV5-1,ASSFVPLAGGDTQY
TRBJ1-3,TRBV5-1,ASRGQAQGNTIY
TRBJ2-5,TRBV18,ASSTSQGAVQETQY
TRBJ1-1,TRBV29-1,SVLTGVEAF
TRBJ2-1,TRBV12-3/TRBV12-4,ASSLDRESEF
TRBJ1-6,TRBV5-1,ASSLAGPNNSPLH
TRBJ2-2,TRBV19,ASSKDREGDTGELF
TRBJ2-5,TRBV5-1,ASMGGRMKETQY
TRBJ1-2,TRBV6-1,ASSEESQGLQANYGYT
TRBJ1-2,TRBV6-5,ASSYSRDRGLYGYT
TRBJ1-4,TRBV7-9,ASSPNQGAGEKLF
TRBJ1-2,TRBV3-1/TRBV3-2,ASSQTTGTYGYT
TRBJ2-3,TRBV5-1,ASSSLAADTQY
TRBJ1-2,TRBV6-5,ASSLQAGPYGYT
TRBJ2-2,TRBV28,ASSTGQRTGELF
TRBJ2-3,TRBV3-1/TRBV3-2,ASSQDYQRASTDTQY
TRBJ1-1,TRBV7-2,ASSTQGRHTEAF
TRBJ2-2,TRBV7-2,ASSLRGHPLNTGELF
TRBJ2-1,TRBV18,ASSPRRAGGRHEQF
TRBJ2-5,TRBV5-1,ASSFTKQGETQY
TRBJ2-5,TRBV5-1,ASSGQETQY
TRBJ1-3,TRBV18,ASSSTGGDSGNTIY
TRBJ2-5,TRBV10-3,AISERGGMETQY
TRBJ1-5,TRBV24-1,ATSGQDSSNQPQH
TRBJ2-1,TRBV5-4,ASTVSGGPYNEQF
TRBJ2-5,TRBV7-7,ASSLKGGPQETQY
TRBJ1-4,TRBV30,AWSEKGGTGAEKLF
TRBJ1-3,TRBV15,ATSQDRGWGNTIY
TRBJ1-1,TRBV3-1/TRBV3-2,ASTTSEGNRIEAF
TRBJ1-5,TRBV30,AWKPQGGNQPQH
TRBJ2-5,TRBV27,ASSQGTGGRETQY
TRBJ2-1,TRBV7-2,ASSLGLAGGSNEQF
TRBJ2-3,TRBV6-2/TRBV6-3,ASSYPWSTDTQY
TRBJ1-2,TRBV25-1,ASTEQGQGYT
TRBJ1-5,TRBV4-3,ASSQDRNQPQH
TRBJ1-5,TRBV11-2,ASSLDTGVQPQH
TRBJ2-2,TRBV19,ASSIWGQGSTGELF
TRBJ1-1,TRBV27,ASSFQGNTEAF